What follows describes a single TCR beta chain. V was cut by 8 bases and J by 2 bases, with 14 bases left in between. CDR3 size: 14 residues. Looked up from germline, CDR1 is SEHNR and CDR2 is FQNEAQ (reference sequence). The data are from a study of shared clonotypes between healthy human individuals. This table comes from immunoSEQ multiplex PCR, and its TCRdb copy is limited to in-frame clones, with some not included. This table holds 2 million to 3 million clones, roughly 93% found once. Source material: naive CD4+ T cells from PBMCs. This sample's subset: CD45RA+ positively selected. The J gene is TRBJ2-3, the V gene TRBV7-9; D is unresolved. The clonotype comes from a man between 18 and 29 years old in good health. Some clones in this sample may be carry-over from other donors' samples. CDR3 nucleotides: TGTGCCAGCTGGGTGGCAGGATCCACAGATACGCAGTATTTT. Protein product: CASWVAGSTDTQYF. Combining the CDR3 with reference TRBV7-9 and TRBJ2-3 gives the whole variable domain DTGVSQNPRHKITKRGQNVTFRCDPISEHNRLYWYRQTLGQGPEFLTYFQNEAQLEKSRLLSDRFSAERPKGSFSTLEIQRTEQGDSAMYLCASWVAGSTDTQYFGPGTRLTVL.